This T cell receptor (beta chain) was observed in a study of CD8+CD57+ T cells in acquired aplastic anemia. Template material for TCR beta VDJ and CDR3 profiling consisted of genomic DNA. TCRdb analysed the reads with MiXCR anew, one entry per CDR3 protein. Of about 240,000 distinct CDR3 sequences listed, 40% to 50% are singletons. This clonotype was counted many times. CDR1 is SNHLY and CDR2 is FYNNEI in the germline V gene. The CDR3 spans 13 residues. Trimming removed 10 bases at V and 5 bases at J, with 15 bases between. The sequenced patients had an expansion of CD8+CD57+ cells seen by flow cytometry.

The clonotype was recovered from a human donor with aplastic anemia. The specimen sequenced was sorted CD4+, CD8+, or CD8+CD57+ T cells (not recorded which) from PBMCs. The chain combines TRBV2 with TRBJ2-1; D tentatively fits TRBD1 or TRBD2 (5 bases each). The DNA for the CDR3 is TGTGCCACTTCCCTCGGGGCCAACAATGAGCAGTTCTTC. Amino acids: CATSLGANNEQFF.